This passage covers 26 T cell receptor beta chains from one sample sequenced in a study of blood T cell repertoires in COVID-19. Profiling relied on immunoSEQ multiplex PCR, and the TCRdb table lists in-frame clones only, not all of them. Seen here are approximately 100,000 clones, approximately 93% observed once, and the top ten hold 0.85% to 1%. The material sequenced was peripheral blood. The origin of the receptors is a man aged 55 to 70 with acute or convalescent COVID-19.

This clone was seen only a few times. The chain employs TRBV30 and TRBJ2-1, with D tentatively TRBD2 (5 bases). Germline CDR1 is GTSNPN and CDR2 is SVGIG (reference sequence). The CDR3 covers 14 residues. Trimming removed 0 bases from V and 14 bases from J, with 20 bases in between. The CDR3 region is CAWSVLGLAEKEFF. As DNA, the CDR3 is TGTGCCTGGAGTGTACTAGGGCTAGCTGAGAAGGAGTTCTTC.

The chain links TRBV30 to TRBJ1-1; D remains unclear. The V end lost 1 base, the J end lost 0 bases, and 15 bases lay between the germline ends. Germline assignment: CDR1 GTSNPN and CDR2 SVGIG (reference sequence). The CDR3 covers 16 residues. CDR3 loop: CAWSELRGLLNTEAFF. The DNA for the CDR3 is TGTGCCTGGAGTGAATTAAGAGGGCTATTGAACACTGAAGCTTTCTTT. Supplemented by reference TRBV30 and TRBJ1-1, the full variable domain reads SQTIHQWPATLVQPVGSPLSLECTVEGTSNPNLYWYRQAAGRGLQLLFYSVGIGQISSEVPQNLSASRPQDRQFILSSKKLLLSDSGFYLCAWSELRGLLNTEAFFGQGTRLTVV.

The chain joins TRBV7-9 to TRBJ1-2, with a weak D call TRBD1 (5 bases). Germline CDR1 and CDR2: SEHNR and FQNEAQ (reference sequence). V was cut by 5 bases and J by 8 bases, with 15 bases left in between. There are 13 residues in the CDR3. The CDR3 bases are TGTGCCAGCAGCCCCACAGGATCCGGGGGCTACACCTTC. Translating gives CASSPTGSGGYTF.

This chain links TRBV5-1 with TRBJ1-1; no clear D gene. This CDR3 is 14 amino acids long. V was shortened by 0 bases and J by 5 bases, with 11 bases between the two germline ends. Per the germline V gene, CDR1 is SGHRS and CDR2 is YFSETQ. CDR3 DNA: TGCGCCAGCAGCTTGGCCCCGGGAGGTACTGAAGCTTTCTTT. Protein product: CASSLAPGGTEAFF.

CDR3 DNA sequence: TGTGCCAGCAGCCCCTATTCAGGGGGAAGCACAGATACGCAGTATTTT. Amino acids: CASSPYSGGSTDTQYF. The rearrangement links TRBV7-9 to TRBJ2-3; TRBD1 matches 7 bases. The CDR3 has 16 residues. The V segment lost 5 bases and the J segment 0 bases; nucleotides outside the gene matches: 8. Per the germline V gene, CDR1 is SEHNR and CDR2 is FQNEAQ (reference sequence).

The V and J genes are TRBV19 and TRBJ1-5; D is perhaps TRBD1 (5 bases). Germline V CDR1 and CDR2: LNHDA, SQIVND (reference sequence). Trimming cost V 6 bases and J 7 bases, with 19 bases left between them. The CDR3 length is 15 residues. The CDR3 bases are TGTGCCAGTAGCCTCTGGCAGGGAACCCACCAGCCCCAGCATTTT. This codes for CASSLWQGTHQPQHF.

The chain combines TRBV25-1 with TRBJ2-3; maybe TRBD2 (6 bases). This CDR3 has 17 residues. Germline V CDR1 and CDR2: MGHDK, SYGVNS. The V end lost 0 bases, the J end lost 1 base, and 14 bases lay between the germline ends. In DNA form, the CDR3 reads TGTGCCAGCAGTGAATATTTAGGCGGGGAGGGCACAGATACGCAGTATTTT. Translating gives CASSEYLGGEGTDTQYF.

V and J are TRBV19 and TRBJ2-3; D perhaps matches TRBD1 (5 bases). V lost 6 bases, J lost 4 bases, and 14 bases lay in between. The germline CDR1 and CDR2 sequences are LNHDA and SQIVND (reference sequence). This CDR3 is built from 14 residues. CDR3 sequence (DNA): TGTGCCAGTAGACCTAGGGGATCGCCAGATACGCAGTATTTT. It is translated as CASRPRGSPDTQYF. Full variable domain (missing parts from reference TRBV19 and TRBJ2-3): DGGITQSPKYLFRKEGQNVTLSCEQNLNHDAMYWYRQDPGQGLRLIYYSQIVNDFQKGDIAEGYSVSREKKESFPLTVTSAQKNPTAFYLCASRPRGSPDTQYFGPGTRLTVL.

The V call is TRBV28, the J call TRBJ1-1, with D possibly matching TRBD1 (6 bases). Germline-derived CDR1 and CDR2 are MDHEN and SYDVKM. V was pared by 6 bases and J by 3 bases, with 14 bases between. There are 14 residues in the CDR3. CDR3 nucleotide sequence: TGTGCCAGCAGGCCGACAGGAAGATACACTGAAGCTTTCTTT. Translating it yields CASRPTGRYTEAFF.

The V and J genes are TRBV3-1 (or the pseudogene TRBV3-2) and TRBJ2-5; the D gene is possibly TRBD1 (6 bases). Per the germline V gene, CDR1 is LGHDT and CDR2 is YNNKEL (reference sequence). The CDR3 has 13 amino acids. V shed 4 bases and J shed 4 bases, with 10 bases lying between them. The CDR3 region is CASSLGHSETQYF. The CDR3 bases are TGTGCCAGCAGCCTGGGACATTCAGAGACCCAGTACTTC.

This sequence joins TRBV3-1 (or the pseudogene TRBV3-2) and TRBJ1-2; a possible D gene is TRBD1 (5 bases). This CDR3 spans 14 amino acids. CDR1 and CDR2 from the germline V gene are LGHDT and YNNKEL (reference sequence). With 4 bases removed from V and 4 bases from J, the gap between germline ends came to 13 bases. The CDR3 nucleotides are TGTGCCAGCAGCCCGGGGGTTTCCCCCTATGGCTACACCTTC. As protein: CASSPGVSPYGYTF.

This chain joins TRBV7-9 and TRBJ2-1; 13 nucleotides agree with TRBD2. With V trimmed by 8 bases and J by 5 bases, 15 bases remained unmatched. This CDR3 has 18 residues. Looked up from germline, CDR1 is SEHNR and CDR2 is FQNEAQ (reference sequence). CDR3 bases: TGTGCCAGCGGACTTACCGGGACTAGCGGGAATAGTAACAATGAGCAGTTCTTC. It specifies CASGLTGTSGNSNNEQFF.

V gene TRBV19 combines with J gene TRBJ1-5, with TRBD1 as a possible D gene (6 bases). Trimming left V 5 bases short and J 9 bases short, with 23 bases between. This CDR3 spans 16 amino acids. Looked up from germline, CDR1 is LNHDA and CDR2 is SQIVND (reference sequence). CDR3 bases: TGTGCCAGTAGTCCCCAGCGGGGGCGGGCCGGAGGGCCCCAGCATTTT. Translation gives CASSPQRGRAGGPQHF. The full variable domain, rest sourced from reference TRBV19 and TRBJ1-5, is DGGITQSPKYLFRKEGQNVTLSCEQNLNHDAMYWYRQDPGQGLRLIYYSQIVNDFQKGDIAEGYSVSREKKESFPLTVTSAQKNPTAFYLCASSPQRGRAGGPQHFGDGTRLSIL.

V is TRBV5-4 and J is TRBJ2-7; perhaps TRBD2 as D (5 bases). Trimming removed 1 base from V and 0 bases from J, with 8 bases in between. This CDR3 has 14 residues. Germline V gene sequence: CDR1 SGHNT, CDR2 YYREEE (reference sequence). The DNA for the CDR3 is TGTGCCAGCAGCTTGACGGGGAACTCCTACGAGCAGTACTTC. Translated, it gives CASSLTGNSYEQYF.

The chain employs TRBV6-8 and TRBJ2-7, with 8 bases fitting TRBD2. CDR1 and CDR2 from the germline V gene are MNHGY and SAAAGT. The length of the CDR3 is 17 residues. V was clipped by 5 bases and J by 3 bases; unmatched bases: 15. This CDR3 reads CASSERAVTSENYEQYF. DNA of the CDR3: TGTGCCAGCAGTGAGAGGGCAGTGACTAGCGAAAACTACGAGCAGTACTTC.

The V call is TRBV23-1, the J call TRBJ1-4; D possibly corresponds to TRBD1 (6 bases). TRBV23-1 is labeled an ORF, and its function is uncertain. V lost 5 bases, J lost 8 bases, and 15 bases lay in between. The CDR3 is 14 residues long. CDR3 DNA: TGCGCCAGCAGTAGCTGGGGGCCCATCGAAAAACTGTTTTTT. It translates to CASSSWGPIEKLFF.

This clone was counted a single time. The V call is TRBV14, the J call TRBJ2-6; D is perhaps TRBD2 (7 bases). Per the germline V gene, CDR1 is SGHDN and CDR2 is FVKESK. V was pared by 1 base and J by 7 bases, with 11 bases between. This CDR3 has 15 residues. The CDR3 DNA follows: TGTGCCAGCAGCCAAGTACAGGGACTAGCCAACGTCCTGACTTTC. Translation: CASSQVQGLANVLTF.

V usage is TRBV20-1 and J usage is TRBJ2-2; D not resolved. The CDR3 covers 11 residues. Germline V lookup: CDR1 DFQATT, CDR2 SNEGSKA (reference sequence). V was pared by 5 bases and J by 5 bases, with 6 bases between. CDR3 sequence (DNA): TGCAGTGCTCCCGGGACCGGGGAGCTGTTTTTT. As protein: CSAPGTGELFF.

The CDR3 DNA reads TGTGCCACCAGCAGGGACAGGGGTGGGTGGACTGAAGCTTTCTTT. Translated: CATSRDRGGWTEAFF. V usage is TRBV15 and J usage is TRBJ1-1, with 9 bases that match TRBD1. In germline, CDR1 is LNHNV, CDR2 YYDKDF (reference sequence). This CDR3 comprises 15 residues. Trimming at V came to 3 bases and at J to 5 bases, leaving 7 bases not matched to a gene. The full variable domain, its missing parts supplied by reference TRBV15 and TRBJ1-1, is DAMVIQNPRYQVTQFGKPVTLSCSQTLNHNVMYWYQQKSSQAPKLLFHYYDKDFNNEADTPDNFQSRRPNTSFCFLDIRSPGLGDTAMYLCATSRDRGGWTEAFFGQGTRLTVV.

This clone was found once. This sequence joins TRBV10-3 and TRBJ1-2, with 10 positions matching TRBD1. CDR1 and CDR2 from the germline V gene are ENHRY and SYGVKD. V gave up 4 bases and J gave up 3 bases; unmatched junction bases: 8. The CDR3 is made up of 16 amino acids. In DNA, the CDR3 is TGTGCCATCAGTGGGGGTCGACAGGGGGCCGACTATGGCTACACCTTC. Protein sequence: CAISGGRQGADYGYTF.

The chain is built from TRBV2 and TRBJ2-1; 11 positions match TRBD2. The trim removed 4 bases at V and 6 bases at J, leaving 5 bases unmatched. This CDR3 has 15 residues. Germline V lookup: CDR1 SNHLY, CDR2 FYNNEI. CDR3 coding DNA: TGTGCCAGCAGTGTCCTCACTAGCGGGAGCAATGAGCAGTTCTTC. The encoded protein is CASSVLTSGSNEQFF. Complete variable domain (other parts from reference TRBV2 and TRBJ2-1): EPEVTQTPSHQVTQMGQEVILRCVPISNHLYFYWYRQILGQKVEFLVSFYNNEISEKSEIFDDQFSVERPDGSNFTLKIRSTKLEDSAMYFCASSVLTSGSNEQFFGPGTRLTVL.

This chain uses TRBV19 with TRBJ1-1, with D possibly TRBD1 on 5 matching bases. Germline assignment: CDR1 LNHDA and CDR2 SQIVND (reference sequence). The CDR3 is 14 amino acids. V shed 8 bases and J shed 4 bases, with 17 bases lying between them. CDR3 protein: CASGQGGAFTEAFF. Here the CDR3 DNA reads TGTGCCAGTGGGCAGGGAGGCGCTTTCACTGAAGCTTTCTTT.

The CDR3: CASSKGQLNSYEQYF. The CDR3 nucleotides read TGTGCCAGCTCTAAAGGACAACTAAACTCCTACGAGCAGTACTTC. This sequence joins TRBV2 and TRBJ2-7, with D possibly TRBD1 on 5 matching bases. The CDR3 contains 15 residues. The germline gives CDR1 SNHLY, CDR2 FYNNEI. Trimming cost V 8 bases and J 0 bases, with 17 bases left between them.

This clone was detected once. The chain links TRBV7-6 to TRBJ2-7; 9 bases fit TRBD2. Germline V gene data show CDR1 as SGHVS and CDR2 as FNYEAQ. This CDR3 has 15 amino acids. J was trimmed by 0 bases and V by 5 bases; bases with no gene match: 5. This CDR3 is CASSPISGSSYEQYF. The CDR3 DNA is TGTGCCAGCAGCCCCATTAGCGGGAGCTCCTACGAGCAGTACTTC.

The gene calls are TRBV5-1 and TRBJ2-1; D possibly corresponds to TRBD1 (6 bases). This CDR3 spans 16 amino acids. Trimming pared 6 bases from V and 2 bases from J, leaving 18 bases between. CDR1 and CDR2 from the germline V gene are SGHRS and YFSETQ. CDR3 nucleotide sequence: TGCGCCAGCAAAGAACAGGGTTCCTTGGCCTACAATGAGCAGTTCTTC. Translating it yields CASKEQGSLAYNEQFF.

The chain is built from TRBV9 and TRBJ1-1; D gene ambiguous. Trimming removed 3 bases from V and 1 base from J, with 10 bases in between. The CDR3 is made up of 14 amino acids. From germline, CDR1 is SGDLS and CDR2 YYNGEE. The CDR3 sequence: CASSGQVGNTEAFF. CDR3 nucleotide sequence: TGTGCCAGCAGCGGACAAGTAGGGAACACTGAAGCTTTCTTT.